The rows below give T cell receptor beta chains drawn from one sample of a study of a mutant IDH1 vaccine in newly diagnosed glioma. TCRdb's table, derived via immunoSEQ multiplex PCR, lists solely in-frame clones and lacks some. The table includes some 30,000 clones, approximately 83% detected once. Their antigens remain unidentified. Source: PBMCs, taken from a glioma patient whose treatment included an IDH1 peptide vaccine. These TCRs come from a man in his thirties or forties with glioma. Both conserved end residues are part of each CDR3. D genes are given only for firm matches. Rows give clone size only sometimes, using once, few, many, or a class for an expanded clone.

V: TRBV29-1; J: TRBJ2-4; D: TRBD1; size: NA; CDR3: CSVYLDREDIQYF; DNA: TGCAGCGTTTACCTGGACAGGGAAGACATTCAGTACTTC
V: TRBV4-3; J: TRBJ2-1; D: TRBD1; size: NA; CDR3: CASSPRQGWVEQFF; DNA: TGCGCCAGCAGCCCCAGACAGGGTTGGGTTGAGCAGTTCTTC
V: TRBV30; J: TRBJ2-7; D: TRBD1; size: NA; CDR3: CAWNQGGLTYEQYF; DNA: TGTGCCTGGAATCAAGGGGGCCTTACCTACGAGCAGTACTTC
V: TRBV6-4; J: TRBJ2-3; D: TRBD2; size: NA; CDR3: CASSALAGEKDTDTQYF; DNA: TGTGCCAGCAGTGCCCTAGCGGGAGAAAAGGACACAGATACGCAGTATTTT
V: TRBV5-1; J: TRBJ2-5; D: NA; size: NA; CDR3: CASSLSGEETQYF; DNA: TGCGCCAGCAGCTTGTCGGGGGAAGAGACCCAGTACTTC
V: TRBV2; J: TRBJ2-3; D: NA; size: NA; CDR3: CASGQDADTQYF; DNA: TGTGCCAGCGGCCAGGACGCCGATACGCAGTATTTT
V: TRBV27; J: TRBJ2-7; D: TRBD2; size: NA; CDR3: CASSVGTSGFPNEQYF; DNA: TGTGCCAGCAGTGTCGGGACTAGCGGGTTCCCCAACGAGCAGTACTTC
V: TRBV2; J: TRBJ1-4; D: TRBD1; size: NA; CDR3: CASRLDRDSNEKLFF; DNA: TGTGCCAGCAGACTGGACAGGGACTCTAATGAAAAACTGTTTTTT
V: TRBV28; J: TRBJ2-3; D: NA; size: NA; CDR3: CASSFRLAAVGGGGTDTQYF; DNA: TGTGCCAGCAGTTTCAGGCTAGCGGCCGTTGGAGGGGGGGGCACAGATACGCAGTATTTT
V: TRBV9; J: TRBJ1-3; D: NA; size: NA; CDR3: CASSGTESGNTIYF; DNA: TGTGCCAGCAGTGGGACCGAGTCTGGAAACACCATATATTTT
V: TRBV27; J: TRBJ2-3; D: NA; size: NA; CDR3: CASSLWGTDTQYF; DNA: TGTGCCAGCAGTTTATGGGGCACAGATACGCAGTATTTT
V: TRBV7-9; J: TRBJ2-7; D: NA; size: once; CDR3: CASSSPRTDEQYF; DNA: TGTGCCAGCAGCTCGCCGCGGACAGACGAGCAGTACTTC